These T cell receptor beta chains were read from a single sample in a study of shared clonotypes between healthy human individuals. This table comes from immunoSEQ multiplex PCR, and its TCRdb copy is limited to in-frame clones, with some not included. The sample lists roughly 890,000 clones, over 90% occurring once. The source material was naive CD8+ T cells sorted from blood. The receptors shown here come from a man aged 30 to 39 in good health. Each CDR3 is given with its conserved first and last residue.

J gene | V gene | CDR3 protein
TRBJ2-7 | TRBV6-6 | CASSYSASYEQYF
TRBJ2-7 | TRBV4-1 | CASSQVVTATYEQYF
TRBJ2-7 | TRBV10-2 | CASSESPWEQYF
TRBJ2-3 | TRBV5-6 | CASSADGVGRGTDTQYF
TRBJ2-7 | TRBV5-4 | CASSYDSPYEQYF
TRBJ1-3 | TRBV12-2 | CASRLFEVPRSGNTIYF
TRBJ2-2 | TRBV11-3 | CASSTRTGANTGELFF
TRBJ1-3 | TRBV28 | CASSPWGTLSPGNTIYF
TRBJ1-1 | TRBV28 | CASSPLRTGAEAFF
TRBJ1-2 | TRBV15 | CATSRDLGFNGYTF
TRBJ1-5 | TRBV4-1 | CASSQDDSVGQPQHF
TRBJ2-1 | TRBV2 | CASSEGLAISYNEQFF
TRBJ2-7 | TRBV7-9 | CASSLSPRGEQYF
TRBJ2-1 | TRBV4-3 | CASSPASGGQFF
TRBJ2-7 | TRBV7-8 | CASSYAGTSVYEQYF
TRBJ2-2 | TRBV6-5 | CASSTRWGAGELFF
TRBJ2-3 | TRBV23-1 | CASSQSSGLRGCTGTQYF
TRBJ1-1 | TRBV4-1 | CASSQVSAVRLNTEAFF
TRBJ2-7 | TRBV5-8 | CASSLRDSPYEQYF
TRBJ2-7 | TRBV11-2 | CASSLDQQVEQYF
TRBJ2-1 | TRBV7-9 | CASSQTTSGIPRSYNEQFF
TRBJ2-7 | TRBV7-9 | CASSPTDGGEQYF
TRBJ2-7 | TRBV28 | CASSYAPVQGSSYEQYF
TRBJ2-1 | TRBV28 | CASSLVPSGYNEQFF
TRBJ2-5 | TRBV11-2 | CASSFLGARETQYF
TRBJ2-3 | TRBV27 | CASSLLGGGAITDTQYF
TRBJ2-2 | TRBV10-2 | CASRPPSSTGELFF
TRBJ1-5 | TRBV7-9 | CASSDTGGYSNQPQHF